This T cell receptor beta chain was captured in a study of blood T cells in healthy people across ages. Isolation recovered at least 6 million PBMCs from every sample. Per the germline V gene, CDR1 is SQVTM and CDR2 is ANQGSEA. The CDR3 runs 12 residues. V shed 3 bases and J shed 0 bases, with 5 bases lying between them. Combining a sample-barcoded 5' primer with a J-beta primer mix, a second PCR ran for 7 to 11 cycles. TCRdb reprocessed the 5' RACE reads via MiXCR and lists one record per CDR3 protein. In the table there are about 760,000 distinct CDR3 sequences, around 25% of which are singletons. These data are also associated with another study on T cells of mothers and their children. That study adds: Each mother gave over 8.5 million TCR beta CDR3 reads; each child, some 3 million.

This TCR came from a boy aged 5-17 years in good health. The V and J genes are TRBV29-1 and TRBJ2-5; D remains unclear. The sequenced material came from blood. Here the CDR3 DNA reads TGCAGCGTTGATGAGTACCAAGAGACCCAGTACTTC. This translates into CSVDEYQETQYF.